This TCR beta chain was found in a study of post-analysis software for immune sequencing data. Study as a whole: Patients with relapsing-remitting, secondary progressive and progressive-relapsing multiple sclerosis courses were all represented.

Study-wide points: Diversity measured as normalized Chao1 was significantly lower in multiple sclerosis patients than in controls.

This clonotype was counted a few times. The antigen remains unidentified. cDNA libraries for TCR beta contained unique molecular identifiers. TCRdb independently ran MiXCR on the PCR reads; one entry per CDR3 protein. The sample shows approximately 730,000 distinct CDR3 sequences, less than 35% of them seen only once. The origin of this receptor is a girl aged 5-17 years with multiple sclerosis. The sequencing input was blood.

CDR3 nucleotide sequence: TGTGCCAGCAGCTTAGGGGTGTATGGCCCCTACGAGCAGTACTTC. It translates to CASSLGVYGPYEQYF. This sequence joins TRBV7-8 and TRBJ2-7; D unresolved. Looked up from germline, CDR1 is SGHVS and CDR2 is FQNEAQ. The V and J ends lost 1 base and 2 bases respectively, with 12 bases between them. There are 15 residues in the CDR3.